This TCR beta chain was sequenced for a study of identifying expanded T cells in peripheral blood. Overall study results and limits: Across healthy donors, higher total template counts meant significantly greater two-week count variance. Differentially abundant clones: 0.95 to 1.5 between replicates, about 15 at roughly 15 days, 19 to 20 at four.

There are 15 residues in the CDR3. The data were produced by immunoSEQ multiplex PCR, yet TCRdb's version contains in-frame clones alone and is incomplete. The sample shows some 91,000 clones, 88% of them seen only once. Comments on this clone: The antigen is unknown.

Sequencing input: blood. The gene calls are TRBV21-1 and TRBJ2-7; the table's D call TRBD2 went unverified against the DNA. TRBV21-1 is an annotated pseudogene. The origin of this receptor is a person aged 18 to 75 in good health. The chain's CDR3 is CASSEGGDGSYEQYF. In DNA form, the CDR3 reads TGTGCCAGCAGTGAAGGGGGGGACGGCTCCTACGAGCAGTACTTC.